The present entry profiles one T cell receptor (beta chain) with its context. The entry originates in a study of technical replicates of blood from a handful of donors. The protocol was immunoSEQ multiplex PCR, while the TCRdb copy is restricted to in-frame clones and leaves out a portion. The sample yields about 100,000 clones, 94% seen once. The V end lost 9 bases, the J end lost 5 bases, and 11 bases lay between the germline ends. This CDR3 is 11 amino acids long. Per the germline V gene, CDR1 is SGHVS and CDR2 is FQNEAQ. The TCR comes from a human donor in good health. The chain carries TRBV7-8 and TRBJ2-7; possible D gene TRBD2, 6 bases. Sequenced sample: T cells isolated from PBMCs. The DNA for the CDR3 is TGTGCCAGGGACTACCACGACGAGCAGTACTTC. Translated, it gives CARDYHDEQYF.